This is a list of T cell receptor beta chains from one sample in a study of human T cells and chemical hapten exposure. Each CDR3 protein gets one entry after TCRdb re-called the RACE reads with MiXCR. The sample has some 90,000 distinct CDR3 sequences; 9.5% to 12% are singletons. The material was whole blood, obtained in connection with sensitization to the hapten diphenylcyclopropenone (DPC). The receptors come from a woman aged 40 to 55 with alopecia areata. Some clones in this sample may be carry-over from other donors' samples. Both conserved end residues are part of each CDR3. D genes are given only for firm matches. Size values are once, few and many counts, or a class for expanded clones, and some rows have none.

d_gene	abundance	v_gene	j_gene	CDR3aa	CDR3nt
-	few	TRBV15	TRBJ1-5	CATSRDPRGTQPQHF	TGTGCCACCAGCAGAGATCCCAGGGGCACTCAGCCCCAGCATTTT
-	-	TRBV20-1	TRBJ2-2	CSAVRELPGELFF	TGCAGTGCTGTCAGAGAGCTCCCCGGGGAGCTGTTTTTT
TRBD1	many	TRBV5-4	TRBJ2-7	CASSEGQARFEQYF	TGTGCCAGCAGCGAAGGACAGGCGAGGTTCGAGCAGTACTTC
-	many	TRBV6-5	TRBJ1-1	CASSYSYRVDTEAFF	TGTGCCAGCAGTTACTCGTACAGGGTTGACACTGAAGCTTTCTTT
TRBD2	many	TRBV12-3/TRBV12-4	TRBJ2-7	CASSSQTSGRLYEQYF	TGTGCCAGCAGTTCCCAGACTAGCGGGAGGTTGTACGAGCAGTACTTC
-	many	TRBV18	TRBJ1-5	CASSGSSNQPQHF	TGTGCCAGCTCAGGGTCCAGCAATCAGCCCCAGCATTTT
TRBD2	many	TRBV6-6	TRBJ2-1	CASTPSGETYNEQFF	TGTGCCAGCACTCCTAGCGGGGAGACGTACAATGAGCAGTTCTTC
-	-	TRBV6-4	TRBJ2-3	CASSDRETDTQYF	TGTGCCAGCAGTGACAGGGAAACAGATACGCAGTATTTT
TRBD1	few	TRBV4-1	TRBJ2-2	CASSRLRTGGSAGELFF	TGCGCCAGCAGCCGGCTGAGGACAGGGGGTTCAGCCGGGGAGCTGTTTTTT
TRBD2	-	TRBV9	TRBJ2-1	CASSPRLAGNEQFF	TGTGCCAGCAGCCCCCGACTAGCGGGAAATGAGCAGTTCTTC
-	-	TRBV4-1	TRBJ2-7	CASSPLGHPYEQYF	TGCGCCAGCAGCCCGCTGGGGCACCCCTACGAGCAGTACTTC
TRBD1	few	TRBV12-3/TRBV12-4	TRBJ2-1	CASSTPTGPNEQFF	TGTGCCAGCAGTACTCCGACAGGGCCAAATGAGCAGTTCTTC
TRBD2	few	TRBV19	TRBJ2-1	CASSLTSGRLGNEQFF	TGTGCCAGTAGCCTGACTAGCGGGAGATTGGGCAATGAGCAGTTCTTC
-	many	TRBV12-3/TRBV12-4	TRBJ2-3	CASSLGGWGTDTQYF	TGTGCCAGCAGTTTAGGGGGATGGGGCACAGATACGCAGTATTTT
-	few	TRBV20-1	TRBJ2-1	CSAEKTGNEQFF	TGCAGTGCTGAAAAAACAGGGAATGAGCAGTTCTTC
-	many	TRBV6-6	TRBJ1-1	CASSYMAGSTEAFF	TGTGCCAGCAGTTACATGGCAGGGAGCACTGAAGCTTTCTTT
-	-	TRBV10-3	TRBJ1-5	CAIRNHGDQPQHF	TGTGCCATCAGAAATCATGGGGATCAGCCCCAGCATTTT
TRBD2	many	TRBV20-1	TRBJ2-3	CSARTSADTQYF	TGCAGTGCGCGGACTAGCGCAGATACGCAGTATTTT
-	-	TRBV2	TRBJ1-1	CASSRHPGNTEAFF	TGTGCCAGCAGCCGACACCCGGGGAACACTGAAGCTTTCTTT
-	many	TRBV11-3	TRBJ2-2	CASGASSNTGELFF	TGTGCCAGCGGGGCCAGCTCGAACACCGGGGAGCTGTTTTTT